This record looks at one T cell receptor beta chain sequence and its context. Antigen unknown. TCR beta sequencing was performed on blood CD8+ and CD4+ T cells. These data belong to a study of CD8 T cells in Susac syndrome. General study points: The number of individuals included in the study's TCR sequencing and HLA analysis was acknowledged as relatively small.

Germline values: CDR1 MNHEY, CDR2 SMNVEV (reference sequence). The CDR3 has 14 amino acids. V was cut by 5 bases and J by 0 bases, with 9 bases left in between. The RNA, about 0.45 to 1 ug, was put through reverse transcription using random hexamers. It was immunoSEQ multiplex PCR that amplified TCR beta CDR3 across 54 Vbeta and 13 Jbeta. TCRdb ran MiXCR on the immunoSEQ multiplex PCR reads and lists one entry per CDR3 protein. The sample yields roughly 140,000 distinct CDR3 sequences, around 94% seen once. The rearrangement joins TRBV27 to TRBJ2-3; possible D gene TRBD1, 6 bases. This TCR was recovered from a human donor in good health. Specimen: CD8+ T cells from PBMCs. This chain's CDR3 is CASSIQGSTDTQYF. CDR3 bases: TGTGCCAGCAGTATACAGGGTAGCACAGATACGCAGTATTTT.